This T cell receptor (beta chain) emerged from a study of cytomegalovirus exposure and HLA in healthy donors. The wider study: Earlier findings included over 90 million unique TCR beta sequences obtained from 150 million to 200 million T cells.

Researchers ran the PCR with 60 Vbeta and 13 Jbeta primers. TCRdb's copy holds only in-frame clones and misses some; the assay was immunoSEQ multiplex PCR. This sample has fewer than 110,000 clones, with around 72% found just once. Unmatched junction bases numbered 5, after V lost 6 bases and J lost 2 bases. Per germline, CDR1 MNHEY and CDR2 SVGAGI. The CDR3 runs 15 residues. Findings and limits, study-wide: When analyzed later, a missense DCLRE1C variant was found to be linked to TCR beta V- and J-gene trimming.

This clone was detected a few times. Its specificity is not known. The sequence was obtained from a woman in her 40s in good health and CMV-seropositive. The sample taken for sequencing was PBMCs. This chain uses TRBV6-5 with TRBJ2-7; 12 positions match TRBD2. The chain's CDR3 is CASRTSGGLTYEQYF. DNA of the CDR3: TGTGCCAGCAGAACTAGCGGGGGGTTAACCTACGAGCAGTACTTC.